This record looks at one TCR beta chain sequence and its context. Its antigen is still unknown. Samples of blood were obtained at baseline, on cycle 4 day 1, and on cycle 7 day 1. The data were taken from a study of OX40 agonist ivuxolimab in advanced cancers. The wider study: Patients with prior anti-PD-1, anti-PD-L1 or anti-CTLA-4 therapy were eligible; roughly 40% had some.

Whole-study results and caveats: Low normalized T-cell clonal expansion also characterized some of the nonresponders.

The germline CDR1 and CDR2 sequences are SGHDT and YYEEEE. The CDR3 length is 15 residues. Trimming took 3 bases from V and 2 from J; bases not matched to a gene: 7. Sequencing used immunoSEQ multiplex PCR; TCRdb keeps in-frame clones, though not all of them. The profile shows 72,000 or so clones, 89% of them singletons. This sample comprised CD4+ or CD8+ T cells sorted from blood, obtained in a trial of the OX40 agonist ivuxolimab. This sequence originates from an adult with an advanced solid tumor such as melanoma, head and neck, liver or kidney cancer. The chain employs TRBV5-6 and TRBJ2-7, with TRBD2 matching 8 bases. Here the CDR3 reads CASSSPSGRAYEQYF. CDR3 DNA: TGTGCCAGCAGCTCCCCTAGCGGGCGCGCCTACGAGCAGTACTTC.